This T cell receptor beta chain was profiled in a study of blood T cell repertoires in COVID-19. The overall study: Specimens from acute and convalescent COVID-19 originated in the United States, Italy and Spain. Sources were T cells, B-cell-depleted T cells, or PBMCs; the material itself was cDNA or gDNA.

Per the original methods: For nucleated cells, counts were estimated from reference gene primer amplification. Libraries were prepared by immunoSEQ multiplex PCR; TCRdb keeps only in-frame clonotypes and omits some of them. D and trimming were read from the DNA, whereas the V and J calls and clone size are those reported in that table. The top ten clones hold around 1.5% of a sample with about 210,000 clones, 88% of them seen once. The CDR3 extends over 15 amino acids. V dropped 5 bases and J dropped 0; count of bases not matched to a gene: 4. The germline V gene encodes CDR1 SEHNR and CDR2 FQNEAQ (reference sequence).

J is TRBJ2-7 and V is TRBV7-9; 10 nucleotides align to TRBD1. Material: peripheral blood. The TCR originated in a young man with active or convalescent COVID-19. In DNA form, the CDR3 reads TGTGCCAGCAGCCCGGGACAGGGGAGCTCCTACGAGCAGTACTTC. Protein product: CASSPGQGSSYEQYF.